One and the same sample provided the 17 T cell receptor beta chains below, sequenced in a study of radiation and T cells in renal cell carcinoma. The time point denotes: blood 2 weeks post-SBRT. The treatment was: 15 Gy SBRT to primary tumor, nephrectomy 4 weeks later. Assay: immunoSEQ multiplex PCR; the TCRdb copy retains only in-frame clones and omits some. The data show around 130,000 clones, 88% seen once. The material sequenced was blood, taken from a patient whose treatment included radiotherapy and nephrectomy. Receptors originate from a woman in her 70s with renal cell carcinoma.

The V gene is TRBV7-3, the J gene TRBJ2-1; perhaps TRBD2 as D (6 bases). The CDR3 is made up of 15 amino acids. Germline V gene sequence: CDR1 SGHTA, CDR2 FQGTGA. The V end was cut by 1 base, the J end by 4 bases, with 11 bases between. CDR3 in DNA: TGTGCCAGCAGCTTAAACGGGGGTAGATACAATGAGCAGTTCTTC. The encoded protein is CASSLNGGRYNEQFF.

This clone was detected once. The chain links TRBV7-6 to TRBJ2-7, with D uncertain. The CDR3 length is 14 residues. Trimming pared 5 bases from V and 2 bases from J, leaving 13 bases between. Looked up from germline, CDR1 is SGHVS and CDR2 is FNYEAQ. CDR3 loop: CASSAYWAPYEQYF. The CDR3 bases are TGTGCCAGCAGCGCCTACTGGGCCCCCTACGAGCAGTACTTC. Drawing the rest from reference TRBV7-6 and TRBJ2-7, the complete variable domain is GAGVSQSPRYKVTKRGQDVALRCDPISGHVSLYWYRQALGQGPEFLTYFNYEAQQDKSGLPNDRFSAERPEGSISTLTIQRTEQRDSAMYRCASSAYWAPYEQYFGPGTRLTVT.

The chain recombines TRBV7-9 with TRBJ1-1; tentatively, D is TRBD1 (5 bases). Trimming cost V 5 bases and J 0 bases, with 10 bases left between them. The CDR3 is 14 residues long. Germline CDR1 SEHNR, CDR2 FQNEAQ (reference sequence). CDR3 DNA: TGTGCCAGCAGCCTGGGGCAGCTGAACACTGAAGCTTTCTTT. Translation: CASSLGQLNTEAFF.

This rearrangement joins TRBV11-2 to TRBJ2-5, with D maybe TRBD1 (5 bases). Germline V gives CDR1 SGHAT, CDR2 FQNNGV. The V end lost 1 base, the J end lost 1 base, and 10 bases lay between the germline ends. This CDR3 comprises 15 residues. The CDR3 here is CASSLVAGSQETQYF. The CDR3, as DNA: TGTGCCAGCAGCTTAGTGGCAGGGTCCCAAGAGACCCAGTACTTC.

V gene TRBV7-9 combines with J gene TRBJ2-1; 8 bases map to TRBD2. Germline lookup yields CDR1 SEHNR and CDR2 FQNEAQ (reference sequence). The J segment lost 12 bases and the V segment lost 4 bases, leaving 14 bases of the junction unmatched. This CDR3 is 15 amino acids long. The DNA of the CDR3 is TGTGCCAGCAGCTCCCTCGGGGGGGCTGGAGGTGGGCAGTTCTTC. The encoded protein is CASSSLGGAGGGQFF.

The CDR3 nucleotides read TGTGCCAGCAGTCTCCCGGGACAGGGTCCCTACGAGCAGTACTTC. Its translation is CASSLPGQGPYEQYF. The chain employs TRBV5-4 and TRBJ2-7; 9 nucleotides match TRBD1. This CDR3 contains 15 residues. Germline V lookup: CDR1 SGHNT, CDR2 YYREEE (reference sequence). V shed 5 bases and J 2 bases; nucleotides not matched to a gene: 8.

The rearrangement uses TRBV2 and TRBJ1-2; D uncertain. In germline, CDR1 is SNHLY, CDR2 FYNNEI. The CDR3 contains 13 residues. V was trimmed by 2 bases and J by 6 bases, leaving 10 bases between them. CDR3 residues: CASSEFRGNGYTF. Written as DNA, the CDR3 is TGTGCCAGCAGTGAATTCAGAGGGAATGGCTACACCTTC.

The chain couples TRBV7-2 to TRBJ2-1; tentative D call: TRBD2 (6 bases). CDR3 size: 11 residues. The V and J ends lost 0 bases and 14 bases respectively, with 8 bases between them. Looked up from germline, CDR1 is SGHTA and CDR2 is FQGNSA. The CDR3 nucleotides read TGTGCCAGCAGCTTAGCGGGGGAGGAGTTCTTC. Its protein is CASSLAGEEFF. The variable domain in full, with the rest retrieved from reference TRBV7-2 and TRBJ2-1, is GAGVSQSPSNKVTEKGKDVELRCDPISGHTALYWYRQSLGQGLEFLIYFQGNSAPDKSGLPSDRFSAERTGGSVSTLTIQRTQQEDSAVYLCASSLAGEEFFGPGTRLTVL.

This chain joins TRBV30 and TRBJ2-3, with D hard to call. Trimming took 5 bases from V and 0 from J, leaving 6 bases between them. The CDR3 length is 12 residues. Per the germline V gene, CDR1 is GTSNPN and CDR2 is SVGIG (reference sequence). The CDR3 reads CAWSLSTDTQYF. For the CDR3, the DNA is TGTGCCTGGTCCCTTAGCACAGATACGCAGTATTTT.

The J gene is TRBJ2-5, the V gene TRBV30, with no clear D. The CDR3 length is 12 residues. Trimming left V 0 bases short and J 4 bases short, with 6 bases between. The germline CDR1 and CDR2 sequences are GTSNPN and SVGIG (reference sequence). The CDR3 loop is CAWSVQAETQYF. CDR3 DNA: TGTGCCTGGAGTGTTCAGGCAGAGACCCAGTACTTC.

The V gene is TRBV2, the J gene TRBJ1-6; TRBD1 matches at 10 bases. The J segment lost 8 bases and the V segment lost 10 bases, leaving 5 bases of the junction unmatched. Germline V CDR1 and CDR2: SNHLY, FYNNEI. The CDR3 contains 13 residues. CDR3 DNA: TGTGCCAACGCGGACAGGGGGGATTCACCCCTCCACTTT. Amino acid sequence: CANADRGDSPLHF.

CDR3 coding DNA: TGTGCCAGTAGTATTGACCTAGCGGGGTTCGCGAACACCGGGGAGCTGTTTTTT. It translates to CASSIDLAGFANTGELFF. The rearrangement uses TRBV19 and TRBJ2-2, with 9 nucleotides matching TRBD2. The J segment lost 0 bases and the V segment lost 3 bases, leaving 8 bases of the junction unmatched. Germline loops: CDR1 LNHDA, CDR2 SQIVND (reference sequence). The CDR3 contains 18 residues.

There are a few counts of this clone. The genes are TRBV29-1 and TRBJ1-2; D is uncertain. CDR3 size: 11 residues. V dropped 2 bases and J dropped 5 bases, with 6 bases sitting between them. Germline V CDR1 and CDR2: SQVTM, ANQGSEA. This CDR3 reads CSVEFGYGYTF. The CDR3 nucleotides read TGCAGCGTTGAATTTGGGTATGGCTACACCTTC.

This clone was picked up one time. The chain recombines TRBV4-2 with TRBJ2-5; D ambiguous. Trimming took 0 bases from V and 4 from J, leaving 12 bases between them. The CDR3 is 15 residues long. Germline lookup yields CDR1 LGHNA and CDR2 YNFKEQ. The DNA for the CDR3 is TGTGCCAGCAGCCAAGATTACTCCATGAGAGAGACCCAGTACTTC. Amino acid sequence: CASSQDYSMRETQYF.

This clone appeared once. The CDR3 DNA sequence: TGTGCCAGCAGCGTAGAACAGCTCCGATCACCCCTCCACTTT. It yields the protein CASSVEQLRSPLHF. The rearrangement joins TRBV9 to TRBJ1-6, with D uncertain. Trimming took 0 bases from V and 10 from J, leaving 11 bases between them. CDR1 SGDLS and CDR2 YYNGEE come from the germline V gene. The CDR3 is made up of 14 amino acids.

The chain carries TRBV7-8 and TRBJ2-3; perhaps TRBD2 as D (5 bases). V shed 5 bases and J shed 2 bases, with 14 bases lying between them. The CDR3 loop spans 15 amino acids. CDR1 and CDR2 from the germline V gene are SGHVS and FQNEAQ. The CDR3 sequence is CASSLPRTVTDTQYF. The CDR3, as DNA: TGTGCCAGCAGCCTACCCCGGACTGTCACAGATACGCAGTATTTT.

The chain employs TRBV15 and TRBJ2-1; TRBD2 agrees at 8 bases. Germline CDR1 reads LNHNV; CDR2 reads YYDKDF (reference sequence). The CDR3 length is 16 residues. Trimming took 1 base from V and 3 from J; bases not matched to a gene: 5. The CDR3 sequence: CATSRGGGGNYNEQFF. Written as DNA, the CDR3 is TGTGCCACCAGCAGAGGGGGCGGGGGGAACTACAATGAGCAGTTCTTC. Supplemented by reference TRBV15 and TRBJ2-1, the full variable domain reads DAMVIQNPRYQVTQFGKPVTLSCSQTLNHNVMYWYQQKSSQAPKLLFHYYDKDFNNEADTPDNFQSRRPNTSFCFLDIRSPGLGDTAMYLCATSRGGGGNYNEQFFGPGTRLTVL.